This T cell receptor (beta chain) emerged from a study of OX40 agonist ivuxolimab in advanced cancers. About the study: Patients' therapy was ivuxolimab, an antibody that acts as an agonist of OX40 (CD134).

Trimming left V 0 bases short and J 13 bases short, with 17 bases between. Germline CDR1 reads SGDLS; CDR2 reads YYNGEE. The CDR3 covers 15 residues. The repertoire was sequenced with immunoSEQ multiplex PCR; TCRdb's copy has only in-frame clones and lacks some. Of approximately 71,000 clones listed, around 94% were seen once; the top ten hold less than 20%. The chain has TRBV9 and TRBJ1-6; D gene unclear. The clonotype comes from an adult with an advanced solid tumor such as melanoma, head and neck, liver or kidney cancer. The sequenced sample was CD4+ or CD8+ T cells sorted from blood, obtained in a trial of the OX40 agonist ivuxolimab. CDR3 sequence (DNA): TGTGCCAGCAGCGTAGAGGTGACGGGGAAGGCTCCCCTCCACTTT. It codes for CASSVEVTGKAPLHF. The full variable domain, completed using reference TRBV9 and TRBJ1-6, is DSGVTQTPKHLITATGQRVTLRCSPRSGDLSVYWYQQSLDQGLQFLIQYYNGEERAKGNILERFSAQQFPDLHSELNLSSLELGDSALYFCASSVEVTGKAPLHFGNGTRLTVT.